The source of this TCR beta chain is a study of blood T cell repertoires in COVID-19. Study-level background: From the United States, Italy and Spain came samples of acute and convalescent COVID-19. From T cells, B-cell-depleted T cells, or PBMCs came the material, which was cDNA or gDNA.

In the study's own analysis: How many nucleated cells were present was estimated from reference gene primer amplification. The assay was immunoSEQ multiplex PCR, and TCRdb's table has in-frame clones only and misses some. V and J calls and clone size follow that table, whereas D and trimming were derived from the DNA. Among approximately 100,000 clones listed, approximately 82% were seen once. This clone was seen a few times. This CDR3 comprises 11 residues. Germline trimming cut 3 bases from V and 11 bases from J; bases unmatched to any gene: 2. In germline, CDR1 is MDHEN, CDR2 SYDVKM. The sequenced sample consisted of peripheral blood. The chain has TRBV28 and TRBJ1-1, with 8 nucleotides matching TRBD1. The TCR originated in an older woman with acute or convalescent COVID-19. The CDR3 sequence: CASSLDRVAFF. The CDR3 DNA reads TGTGCCAGCAGTTTGGACAGGGTTGCTTTCTTT.